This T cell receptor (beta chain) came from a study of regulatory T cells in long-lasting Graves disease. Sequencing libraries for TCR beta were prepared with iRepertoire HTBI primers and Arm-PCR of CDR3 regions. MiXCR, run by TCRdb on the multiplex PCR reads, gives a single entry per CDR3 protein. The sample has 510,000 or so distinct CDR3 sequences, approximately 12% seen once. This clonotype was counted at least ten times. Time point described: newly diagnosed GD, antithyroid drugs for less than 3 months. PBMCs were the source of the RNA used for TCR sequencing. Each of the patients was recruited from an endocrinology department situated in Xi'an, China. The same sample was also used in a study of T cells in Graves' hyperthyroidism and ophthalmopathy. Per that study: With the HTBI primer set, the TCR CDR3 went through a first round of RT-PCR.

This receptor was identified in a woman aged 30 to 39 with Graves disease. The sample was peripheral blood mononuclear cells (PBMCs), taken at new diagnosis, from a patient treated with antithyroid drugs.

The CDR3 region is CSARDGTYTDTQYF. DNA of the CDR3: TGCAGTGCTAGAGATGGGACTTACACAGATACGCAGTATTTT. The chain combines TRBV20-1 with TRBJ2-3, with a possible D match to TRBD2 (6 bases). CDR1 and CDR2 (germline): DFQATT, SNEGSKA (reference sequence). The CDR3 runs 14 residues. Trimming stripped 0 bases from V and 2 bases from J, with 9 bases between.